This T cell receptor beta chain was recorded in a study of metastatic and nonmetastatic thyroid tumors. Study-wide results and limits: Reports indicated that malignant thyroid tumors showed significantly higher TCR beta diversity than benign nodules did, in blood and tumor.

No patient had received any treatment before thyroid surgery. Germline trimming cut 7 bases from V and 2 bases from J; bases unmatched to any gene: 10. The V gene's germline CDR1 is SQVTM and CDR2 ANQGSEA. The CDR3 totals 15 residues. Regarding this clone: No antigen is known for it.

TCRdb ran MiXCR on the PCR reads. In the table there are 45,000 or so clones, roughly 15% of which are singletons. The sample consisted of blood. The rearrangement uses TRBV29-1 and TRBJ2-1; 8 bases match TRBD2. The clonotype comes from a female donor with papillary thyroid cancer or a benign thyroid nodule (not recorded which). Some clones in this sample may be carry-over from other donors' samples. CDR3 in amino acids: CSAWGGAGAYNEQFF. The CDR3 region has the DNA TGCAGCGCCTGGGGGGGAGCGGGAGCCTACAATGAGCAGTTCTTC.